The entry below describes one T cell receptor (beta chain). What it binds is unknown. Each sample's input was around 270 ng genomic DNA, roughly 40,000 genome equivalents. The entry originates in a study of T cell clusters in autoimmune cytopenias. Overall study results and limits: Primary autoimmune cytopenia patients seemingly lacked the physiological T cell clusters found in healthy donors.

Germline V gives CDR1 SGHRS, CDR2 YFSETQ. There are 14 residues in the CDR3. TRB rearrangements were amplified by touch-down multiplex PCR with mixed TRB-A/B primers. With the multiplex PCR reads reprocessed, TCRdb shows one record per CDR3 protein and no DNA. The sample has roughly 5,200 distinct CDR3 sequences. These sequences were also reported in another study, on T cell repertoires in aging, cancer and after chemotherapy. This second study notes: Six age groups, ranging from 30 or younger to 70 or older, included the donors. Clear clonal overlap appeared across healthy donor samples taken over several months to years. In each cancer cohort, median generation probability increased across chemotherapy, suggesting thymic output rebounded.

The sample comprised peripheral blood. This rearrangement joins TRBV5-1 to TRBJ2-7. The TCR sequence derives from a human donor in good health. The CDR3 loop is CASSSVDGLYEQYF.